This is a list of T cell receptor beta chains from one sample in a study of blood T cell repertoires in COVID-19. Profiling relied on immunoSEQ multiplex PCR, and the TCRdb table lists in-frame clones only, not all of them. The sample includes roughly 290,000 clones, around four fifths of them seen just once. The sample was peripheral blood. These receptors all come from a woman between 45 and 60 years old with active or convalescent COVID-19. The CDR3 runs from the conserved cysteine through the conserved F or W. The D gene is left open where the match is weak. Not every row has a clone size; where given, it reads once, few, many or a size class.

d_gene: TRBD1
abundance: -
v_gene: TRBV27
j_gene: TRBJ1-1
CDR3nt: TGTGCCAGCAGTGCATGGGGACAGTTTTTATCTGAAGCTTTCTTT
CDR3aa: CASSAWGQFLSEAFF

d_gene: TRBD2
abundance: -
v_gene: TRBV10-3
j_gene: TRBJ2-7
CDR3nt: TGTGCCTCCGGGCGGGGGAACTACGAGCAGTACTTC
CDR3aa: CASGRGNYEQYF

d_gene: -
abundance: -
v_gene: TRBV6-6
j_gene: TRBJ2-5
CDR3nt: TGTGCCAGCAGTTACTCTCAGGGACAAGAGACCCAGTACTTC
CDR3aa: CASSYSQGQETQYF

d_gene: -
abundance: -
v_gene: TRBV18
j_gene: TRBJ2-3
CDR3nt: TGTGCCAGCTCACAAGGTGTGGGCGCGAGCACAGATACGCAGTATTTT
CDR3aa: CASSQGVGASTDTQYF

d_gene: TRBD2
abundance: -
v_gene: TRBV6-1
j_gene: TRBJ2-5
CDR3nt: TGTGCCAGCAGTGAGGGGACTAGCTCAGGGACCCAGTACTTC
CDR3aa: CASSEGTSSGTQYF

d_gene: -
abundance: -
v_gene: TRBV19
j_gene: TRBJ2-7
CDR3nt: TGTGCCAGTAGTATAGTAGGGACTTCGTCCTACGAGCAGTACTTC
CDR3aa: CASSIVGTSSYEQYF

d_gene: TRBD2
abundance: -
v_gene: TRBV7-2
j_gene: TRBJ2-2
CDR3nt: TGTGCCAGCAGCTTAGCCAGGACTAGCGTCACCGGGGAGCTGTTTTTT
CDR3aa: CASSLARTSVTGELFF

d_gene: -
abundance: -
v_gene: TRBV29-1
j_gene: TRBJ1-1
CDR3nt: TGCAGCGTTGAAGTGGGGCAGGGGACAATGAACACTGAAGCTTTCTTT
CDR3aa: CSVEVGQGTMNTEAFF

d_gene: -
abundance: few
v_gene: TRBV6-6
j_gene: TRBJ2-2
CDR3nt: TGTGCCAGCAGTGCAGGGGCGGTCGGCACCGGGGAGCTGTTTTTT
CDR3aa: CASSAGAVGTGELFF

d_gene: -
abundance: -
v_gene: TRBV19
j_gene: TRBJ1-6
CDR3nt: TGTGCCAGTAGAAAACAGGGAGACGGTTCACCCCTCCACTTT
CDR3aa: CASRKQGDGSPLHF

d_gene: TRBD2
abundance: once
v_gene: TRBV6-5
j_gene: TRBJ2-5
CDR3nt: TGTGCCAGCATCGGGAAGCGGGAGGGGCAAGAGACCCAGTACTTC
CDR3aa: CASIGKREGQETQYF

d_gene: -
abundance: once
v_gene: TRBV7-9
j_gene: TRBJ1-1
CDR3nt: TGTGCCAGCAGCTTATTAACCCTCGGCACTGAAGCTTTCTTT
CDR3aa: CASSLLTLGTEAFF

d_gene: -
abundance: -
v_gene: TRBV7-8
j_gene: TRBJ1-1
CDR3nt: TGTGCCAGCAGCTTCAGGGGTGTGAACACTGAAGCTTTCTTT
CDR3aa: CASSFRGVNTEAFF

d_gene: -
abundance: -
v_gene: TRBV5-6
j_gene: TRBJ1-5
CDR3nt: TGTGCCAGCAGCGCTTGGACATATTATGAGAATCAGCCCCAGCATTTT
CDR3aa: CASSAWTYYENQPQHF

d_gene: -
abundance: -
v_gene: TRBV7-2
j_gene: TRBJ1-1
CDR3nt: TGTGCCAGCAGATCCGGGATTTCGGAGGGGAACACTGAAGCTTTCTTT
CDR3aa: CASRSGISEGNTEAFF

d_gene: -
abundance: -
v_gene: TRBV12-3/TRBV12-4
j_gene: TRBJ2-1
CDR3nt: TGTGCCAGCACCCGGGAGTACAATGAGCAGTTCTTC
CDR3aa: CASTREYNEQFF

d_gene: TRBD2
abundance: few
v_gene: TRBV6-5
j_gene: TRBJ2-5
CDR3nt: TGTGCCAGCATTCGACTAGCGGGAGGGGTTGAGACCCAGTACTTC
CDR3aa: CASIRLAGGVETQYF

d_gene: -
abundance: -
v_gene: TRBV7-2
j_gene: TRBJ2-3
CDR3nt: TGTGCCAGCAGCTTAGCCCCCTTGCGGACAGATACGCAGTATTTT
CDR3aa: CASSLAPLRTDTQYF

d_gene: TRBD2
abundance: -
v_gene: TRBV5-1
j_gene: TRBJ2-7
CDR3nt: TGCGCCAGCAGTTTCATGACTAGCGGGAGCCACGAGCAGTACTTC
CDR3aa: CASSFMTSGSHEQYF

d_gene: TRBD2
abundance: -
v_gene: TRBV6-2/TRBV6-3
j_gene: TRBJ2-1
CDR3nt: TGTGCCAGCAGTATACTGGGACTAGCGGGAGGGAGTGAGCAGTTCTTC
CDR3aa: CASSILGLAGGSEQFF

d_gene: TRBD2
abundance: -
v_gene: TRBV2
j_gene: TRBJ2-7
CDR3nt: TGTGCCAGCAGTGAGGCTAGCGGGAGCTCCTACGAGCAGTACTTC
CDR3aa: CASSEASGSSYEQYF

d_gene: TRBD1
abundance: -
v_gene: TRBV6-5
j_gene: TRBJ2-2
CDR3nt: TGTGCCAGCAGCATAACAGGGGACACCGGGGAGCTGTTTTTT
CDR3aa: CASSITGDTGELFF

d_gene: -
abundance: -
v_gene: TRBV19
j_gene: TRBJ1-2
CDR3nt: TGTGCCAGTAGCCCGCGGACAGACGATGGCTACACCTTC
CDR3aa: CASSPRTDDGYTF